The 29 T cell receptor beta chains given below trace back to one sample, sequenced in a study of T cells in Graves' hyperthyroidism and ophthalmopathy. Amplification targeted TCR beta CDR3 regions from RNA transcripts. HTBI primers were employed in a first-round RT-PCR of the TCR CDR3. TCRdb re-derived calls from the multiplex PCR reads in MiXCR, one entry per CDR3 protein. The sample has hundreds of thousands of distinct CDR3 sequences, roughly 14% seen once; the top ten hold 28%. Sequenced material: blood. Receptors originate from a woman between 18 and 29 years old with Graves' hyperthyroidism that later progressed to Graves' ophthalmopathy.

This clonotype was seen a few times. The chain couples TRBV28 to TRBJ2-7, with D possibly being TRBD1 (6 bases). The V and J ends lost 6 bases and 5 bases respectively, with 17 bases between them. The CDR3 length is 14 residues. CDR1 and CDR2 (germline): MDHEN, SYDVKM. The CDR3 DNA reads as TGTGCCAGCAGCACCCAGGGGACAAGCCACGAGCAGTACTTC. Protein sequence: CASSTQGTSHEQYF.

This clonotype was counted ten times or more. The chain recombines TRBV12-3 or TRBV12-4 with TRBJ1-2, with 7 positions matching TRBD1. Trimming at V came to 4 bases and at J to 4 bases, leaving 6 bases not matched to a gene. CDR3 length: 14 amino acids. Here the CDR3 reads CASSSNTGVYGYTF. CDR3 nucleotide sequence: TGTGCCAGCAGTTCAAACACAGGGGTCTATGGCTACACCTTC.

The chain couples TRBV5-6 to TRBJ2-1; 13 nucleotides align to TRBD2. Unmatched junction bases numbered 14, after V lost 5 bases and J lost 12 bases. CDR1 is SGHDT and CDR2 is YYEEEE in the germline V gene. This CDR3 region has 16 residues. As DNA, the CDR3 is TGTGCCAGCAGATTTGGGACAGGACTAGCGGGAGTGCGGCAGTTCTTC. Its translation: CASRFGTGLAGVRQFF.

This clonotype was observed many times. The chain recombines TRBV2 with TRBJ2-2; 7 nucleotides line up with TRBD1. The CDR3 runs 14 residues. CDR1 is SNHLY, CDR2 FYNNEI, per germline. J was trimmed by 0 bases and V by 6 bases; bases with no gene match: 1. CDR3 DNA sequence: TGTGCCAGCAGGACAGGGACGAACACCGGGGAGCTGTTTTTT. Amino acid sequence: CASRTGTNTGELFF. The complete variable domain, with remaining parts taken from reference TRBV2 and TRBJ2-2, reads EPEVTQTPSHQVTQMGQEVILRCVPISNHLYFYWYRQILGQKVEFLVSFYNNEISEKSEIFDDQFSVERPDGSNFTLKIRSTKLEDSAMYFCASRTGTNTGELFFGEGSRLTVL.

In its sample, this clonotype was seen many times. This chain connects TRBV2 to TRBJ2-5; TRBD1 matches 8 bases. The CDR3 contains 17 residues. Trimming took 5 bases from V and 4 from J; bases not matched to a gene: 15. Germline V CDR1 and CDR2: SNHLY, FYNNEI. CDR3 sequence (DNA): TGTGCCAGCAGTCCACCTTTCCTAGACAGGGGAAGAGAGACCCAGTACTTC. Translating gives CASSPPFLDRGRETQYF.

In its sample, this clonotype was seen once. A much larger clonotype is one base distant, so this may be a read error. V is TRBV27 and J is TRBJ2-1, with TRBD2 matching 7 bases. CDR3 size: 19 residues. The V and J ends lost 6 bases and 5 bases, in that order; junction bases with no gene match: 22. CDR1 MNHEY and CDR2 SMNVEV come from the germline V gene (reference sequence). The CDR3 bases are TGTGCCAGCAGCGGACTACTAGCGAGTCGTGTCCTAATAAACAATGAGCAGTTCTTC. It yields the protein CASSGLLASRVLINNEQFF.

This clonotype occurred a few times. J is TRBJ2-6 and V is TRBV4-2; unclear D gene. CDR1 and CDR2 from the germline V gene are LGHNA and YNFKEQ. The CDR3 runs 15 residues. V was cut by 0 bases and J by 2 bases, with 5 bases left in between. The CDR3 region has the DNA TGTGCCAGCAGCCAAGATGGTACTGGGGCCAACGTCCTGACTTTC. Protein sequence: CASSQDGTGANVLTF.

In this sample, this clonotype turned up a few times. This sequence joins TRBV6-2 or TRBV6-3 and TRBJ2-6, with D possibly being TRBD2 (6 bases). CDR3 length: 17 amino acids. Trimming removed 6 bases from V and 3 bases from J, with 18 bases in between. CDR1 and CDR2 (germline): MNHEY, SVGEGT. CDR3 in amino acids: CASSSRTGAGGANVLTF. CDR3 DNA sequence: TGTGCCAGCAGCTCTCGAACGGGAGCTGGTGGGGCCAACGTCCTGACTTTC.

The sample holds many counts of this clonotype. Written as DNA, the CDR3 is TGTGCCTGGAGTGTAAATTGGATGGACTACAATGAGCAGTTCTTC. This gives the protein CAWSVNWMDYNEQFF. The chain joins TRBV30 to TRBJ2-1; D not resolved. There are 15 residues in the CDR3. Germline lookup yields CDR1 GTSNPN and CDR2 SVGIG (reference sequence). Trimming took 0 bases from V and 3 from J, leaving 12 bases between them.

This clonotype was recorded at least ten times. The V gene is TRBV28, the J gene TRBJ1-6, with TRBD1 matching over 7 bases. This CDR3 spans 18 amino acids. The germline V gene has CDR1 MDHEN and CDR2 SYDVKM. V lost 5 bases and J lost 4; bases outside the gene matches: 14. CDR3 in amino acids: CASSRKAGTETYNSPLHF. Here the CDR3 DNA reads TGTGCCAGCAGTCGAAAAGCCGGGACAGAGACTTATAATTCACCCCTCCACTTT.

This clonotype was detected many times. The CDR3 loop is CASSYNLNTIYF. DNA of the CDR3: TGTGCCAGCAGCTACAACCTAAACACCATATATTTT. The genes are TRBV7-8 and TRBJ1-3; no clear D. Germline lookup yields CDR1 SGHVS and CDR2 FQNEAQ. CDR3 length: 12 residues. V lost 4 bases and J 6 bases, leaving 7 bases between the germline ends. Complete variable domain (other parts from reference TRBV7-8 and TRBJ1-3): GAGVSQSPRYKVAKRGQDVALRCDPISGHVSLFWYQQALGQGPEFLTYFQNEAQLDKSGLPSDRFFAERPEGSVSTLKIQRTQQEDSAVYLCASSYNLNTIYFGEGSWLTVV.

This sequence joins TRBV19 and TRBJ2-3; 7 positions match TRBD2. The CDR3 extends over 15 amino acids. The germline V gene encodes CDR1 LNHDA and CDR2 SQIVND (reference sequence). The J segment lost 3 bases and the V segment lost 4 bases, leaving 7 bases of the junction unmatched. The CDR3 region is CASSNRRGKTDTQYF. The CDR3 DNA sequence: TGTGCCAGTAGTAATAGGCGGGGGAAAACAGATACGCAGTATTTT.

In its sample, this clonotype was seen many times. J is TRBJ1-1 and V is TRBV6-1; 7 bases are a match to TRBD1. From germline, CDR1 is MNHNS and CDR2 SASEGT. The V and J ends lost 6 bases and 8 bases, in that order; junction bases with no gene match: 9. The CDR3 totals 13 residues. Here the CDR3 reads CASSPTSQGEAFF. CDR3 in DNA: TGTGCCAGCAGCCCAACCTCACAGGGGGAAGCTTTCTTT.

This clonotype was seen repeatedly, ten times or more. The CDR3 nucleotides read TGTGCCAGCAGTTTGGCAGGGTCGAATGAGCAGTTCTTC. Its protein is CASSLAGSNEQFF. The chain combines TRBV28 with TRBJ2-1; perhaps TRBD1 as D (5 bases). Trimming pared 3 bases from V and 7 bases from J, leaving 10 bases between. This CDR3 region has 13 residues. Germline V gene sequence: CDR1 MDHEN, CDR2 SYDVKM.

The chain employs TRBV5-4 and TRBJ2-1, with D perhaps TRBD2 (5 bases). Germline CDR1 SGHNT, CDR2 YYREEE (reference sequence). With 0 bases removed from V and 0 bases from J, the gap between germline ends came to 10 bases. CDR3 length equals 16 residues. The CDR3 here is CASSLETGSSYNEQFF. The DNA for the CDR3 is TGTGCCAGCAGCTTGGAGACGGGGAGCTCCTACAATGAGCAGTTCTTC.

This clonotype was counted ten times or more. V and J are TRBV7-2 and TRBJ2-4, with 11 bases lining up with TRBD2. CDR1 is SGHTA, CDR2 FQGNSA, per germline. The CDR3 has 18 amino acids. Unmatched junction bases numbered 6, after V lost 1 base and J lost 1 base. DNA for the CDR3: TGTGCCAGCAGCTTAGGACTAGCGGGACAAAGGGCCAAAAACATTCAGTACTTC. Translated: CASSLGLAGQRAKNIQYF.

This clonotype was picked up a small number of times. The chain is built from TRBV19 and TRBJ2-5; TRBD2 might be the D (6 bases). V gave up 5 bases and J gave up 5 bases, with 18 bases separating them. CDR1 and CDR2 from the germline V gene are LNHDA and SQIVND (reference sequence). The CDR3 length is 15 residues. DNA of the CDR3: TGTGCCAGTAGTGGTATTAGCGGACTGGAGGAGACCCAGTACTTC. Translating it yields CASSGISGLEETQYF. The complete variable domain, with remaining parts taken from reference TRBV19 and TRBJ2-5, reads DGGITQSPKYLFRKEGQNVTLSCEQNLNHDAMYWYRQDPGQGLRLIYYSQIVNDFQKGDIAEGYSVSREKKESFPLTVTSAQKNPTAFYLCASSGISGLEETQYFGPGTRLLVL.

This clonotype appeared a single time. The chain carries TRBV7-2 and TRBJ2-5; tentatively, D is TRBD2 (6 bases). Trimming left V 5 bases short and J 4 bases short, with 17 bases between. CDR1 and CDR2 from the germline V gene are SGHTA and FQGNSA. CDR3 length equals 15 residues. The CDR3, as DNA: TGTGCCAGCAGCAATCAGGGAGGAGCCGGAGAGACCCAGTACTTC. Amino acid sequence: CASSNQGGAGETQYF.

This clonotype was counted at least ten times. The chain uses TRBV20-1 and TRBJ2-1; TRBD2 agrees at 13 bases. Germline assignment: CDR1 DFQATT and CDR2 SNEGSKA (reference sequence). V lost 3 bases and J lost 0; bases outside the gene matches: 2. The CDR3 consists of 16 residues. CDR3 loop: CSASGTSGNSYNEQFF. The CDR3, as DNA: TGCAGTGCTAGCGGGACTAGCGGGAACTCCTACAATGAGCAGTTCTTC.

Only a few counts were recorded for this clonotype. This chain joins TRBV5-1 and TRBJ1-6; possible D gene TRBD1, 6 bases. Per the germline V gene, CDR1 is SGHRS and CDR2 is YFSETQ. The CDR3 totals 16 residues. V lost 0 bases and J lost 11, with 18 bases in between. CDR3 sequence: CASSLVISGAEAPLHF. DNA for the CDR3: TGCGCCAGCAGCTTGGTCATTTCGGGGGCTGAGGCACCCCTCCACTTT.

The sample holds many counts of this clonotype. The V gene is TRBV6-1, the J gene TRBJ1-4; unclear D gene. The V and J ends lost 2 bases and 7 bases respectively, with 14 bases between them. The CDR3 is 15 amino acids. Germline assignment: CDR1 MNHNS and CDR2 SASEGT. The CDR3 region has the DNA TGTGCCAGCAGTGAACCGCGAGGCAGCGGTGAAAAACTGTTTTTT. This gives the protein CASSEPRGSGEKLFF.

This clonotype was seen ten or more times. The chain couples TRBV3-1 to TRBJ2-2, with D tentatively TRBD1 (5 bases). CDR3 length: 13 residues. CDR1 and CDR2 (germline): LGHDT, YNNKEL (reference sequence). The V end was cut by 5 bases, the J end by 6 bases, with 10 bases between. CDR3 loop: CASSTQTAGELFF. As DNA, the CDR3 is TGTGCCAGCAGCACTCAGACAGCCGGGGAGCTGTTTTTT.

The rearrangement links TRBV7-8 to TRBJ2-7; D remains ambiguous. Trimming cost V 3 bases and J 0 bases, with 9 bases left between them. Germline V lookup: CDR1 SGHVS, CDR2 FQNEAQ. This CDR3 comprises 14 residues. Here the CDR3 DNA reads TGTGCCAGCAGCTTGTTTATCGTCTCCTACGAGCAGTACTTC. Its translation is CASSLFIVSYEQYF. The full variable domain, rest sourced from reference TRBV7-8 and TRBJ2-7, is GAGVSQSPRYKVAKRGQDVALRCDPISGHVSLFWYQQALGQGPEFLTYFQNEAQLDKSGLPSDRFFAERPEGSVSTLKIQRTQQEDSAVYLCASSLFIVSYEQYFGPGTRLTVT.

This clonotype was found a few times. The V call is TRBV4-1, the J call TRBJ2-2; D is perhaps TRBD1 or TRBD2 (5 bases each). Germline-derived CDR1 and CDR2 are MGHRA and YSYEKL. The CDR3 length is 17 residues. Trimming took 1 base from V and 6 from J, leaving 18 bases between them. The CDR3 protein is CASSQVPTAALAGELFF. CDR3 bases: TGCGCCAGCAGCCAAGTTCCGACAGCGGCCCTCGCCGGGGAGCTGTTTTTT.

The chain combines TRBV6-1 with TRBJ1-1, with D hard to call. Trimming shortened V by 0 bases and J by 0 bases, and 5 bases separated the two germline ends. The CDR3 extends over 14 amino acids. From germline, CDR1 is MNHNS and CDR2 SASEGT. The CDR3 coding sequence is TGTGCCAGCAGTGAAGCGGAGGTGAACACTGAAGCTTTCTTT. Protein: CASSEAEVNTEAFF.

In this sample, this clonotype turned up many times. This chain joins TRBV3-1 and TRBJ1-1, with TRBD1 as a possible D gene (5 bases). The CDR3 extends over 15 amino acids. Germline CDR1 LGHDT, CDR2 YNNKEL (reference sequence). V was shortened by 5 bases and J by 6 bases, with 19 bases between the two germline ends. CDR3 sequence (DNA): TGTGCCAGCAGCTCAAGGGGCCCCTGGGGGGCTGAAGCTTTCTTT. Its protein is CASSSRGPWGAEAFF.

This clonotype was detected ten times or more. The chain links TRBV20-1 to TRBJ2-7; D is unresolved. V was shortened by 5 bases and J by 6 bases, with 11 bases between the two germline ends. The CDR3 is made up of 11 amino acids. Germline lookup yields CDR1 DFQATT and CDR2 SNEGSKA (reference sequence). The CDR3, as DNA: TGCAGTGCTGCGCCAGCCCTCGAGCAGTACTTC. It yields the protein CSAAPALEQYF.

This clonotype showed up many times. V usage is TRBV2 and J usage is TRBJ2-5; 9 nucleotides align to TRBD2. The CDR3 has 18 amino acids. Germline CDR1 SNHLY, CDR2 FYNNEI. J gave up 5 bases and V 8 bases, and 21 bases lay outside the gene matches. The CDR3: CASFGPGTSNNSKETQYF. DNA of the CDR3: TGTGCCAGCTTTGGCCCCGGGACTAGCAACAATAGTAAGGAGACCCAGTACTTC.

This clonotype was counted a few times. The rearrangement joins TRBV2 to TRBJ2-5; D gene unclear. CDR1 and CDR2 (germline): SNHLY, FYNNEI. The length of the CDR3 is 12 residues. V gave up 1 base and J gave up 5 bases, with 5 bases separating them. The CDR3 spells CASSEGWETQYF. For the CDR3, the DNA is TGTGCCAGCAGTGAAGGTTGGGAGACCCAGTACTTC.